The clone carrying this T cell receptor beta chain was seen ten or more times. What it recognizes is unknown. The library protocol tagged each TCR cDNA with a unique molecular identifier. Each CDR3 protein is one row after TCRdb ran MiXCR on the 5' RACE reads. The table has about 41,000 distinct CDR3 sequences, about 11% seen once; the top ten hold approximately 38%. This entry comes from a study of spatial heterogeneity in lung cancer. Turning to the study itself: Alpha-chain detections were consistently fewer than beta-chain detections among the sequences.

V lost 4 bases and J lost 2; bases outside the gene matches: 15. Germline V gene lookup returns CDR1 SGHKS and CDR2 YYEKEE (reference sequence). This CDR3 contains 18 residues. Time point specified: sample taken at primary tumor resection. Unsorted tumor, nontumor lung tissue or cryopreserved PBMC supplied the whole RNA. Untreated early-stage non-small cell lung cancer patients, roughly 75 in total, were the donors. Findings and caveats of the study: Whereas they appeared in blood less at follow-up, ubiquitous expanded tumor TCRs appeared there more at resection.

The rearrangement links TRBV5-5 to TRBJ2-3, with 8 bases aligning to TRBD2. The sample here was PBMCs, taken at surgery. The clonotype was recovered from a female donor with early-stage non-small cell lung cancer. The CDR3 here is CASSPKVPGGATTDTQYF. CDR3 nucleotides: TGTGCCAGCAGCCCCAAGGTCCCCGGGGGGGCGACCACAGATACGCAGTATTTT.